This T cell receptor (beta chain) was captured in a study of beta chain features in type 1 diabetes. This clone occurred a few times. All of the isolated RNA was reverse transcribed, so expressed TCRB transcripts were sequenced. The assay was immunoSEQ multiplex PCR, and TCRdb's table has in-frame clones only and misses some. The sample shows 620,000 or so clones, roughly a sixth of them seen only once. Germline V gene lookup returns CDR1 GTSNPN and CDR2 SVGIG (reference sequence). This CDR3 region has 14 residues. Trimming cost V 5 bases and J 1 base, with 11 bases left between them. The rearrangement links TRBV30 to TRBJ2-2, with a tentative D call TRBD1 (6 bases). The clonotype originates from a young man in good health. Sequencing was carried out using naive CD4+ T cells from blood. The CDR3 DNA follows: TGTGCCTGGGACCAGACAGGGAACACCGGGGAGCTGTTTTTT. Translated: CAWDQTGNTGELFF.